This TCR beta chain was sequenced for a study of Graves' ophthalmopathy and Graves' hyperthyroidism. As regards this clonotype: What it recognizes is unknown.

RNA served as the template for amplifying TCR beta CDR3 regions. The workflow started with a first-round RT-PCR run with HTBI primers and then moved on to a second-round multiplex PCR. TCRdb itself ran the multiplex PCR reads through MiXCR, one entry per CDR3 protein. The sample includes 260,000 or so distinct CDR3 sequences, less than 55% seen only once; the top ten take approximately 44%. This CDR3 spans 16 amino acids. V was pared by 4 bases and J by 1 base, with 4 bases of the junction left unmatched. Germline V gives CDR1 SGHRS, CDR2 YFSETQ. Regarding the study as a whole: Ophthalmopathy progression predictions by the model showed approximately 75% specificity and 70.59% sensitivity.

The origin of this receptor is an adult man with Graves' ophthalmopathy. The chain recombines TRBV5-1 with TRBJ2-2; 10 bases align to TRBD2. Sequencing input: peripheral blood. The CDR3 region is CASSQTSGWNTGELFF. CDR3 in DNA: TGCGCCAGCAGCCAGACTAGCGGGTGGAACACCGGGGAGCTGTTTTTT.